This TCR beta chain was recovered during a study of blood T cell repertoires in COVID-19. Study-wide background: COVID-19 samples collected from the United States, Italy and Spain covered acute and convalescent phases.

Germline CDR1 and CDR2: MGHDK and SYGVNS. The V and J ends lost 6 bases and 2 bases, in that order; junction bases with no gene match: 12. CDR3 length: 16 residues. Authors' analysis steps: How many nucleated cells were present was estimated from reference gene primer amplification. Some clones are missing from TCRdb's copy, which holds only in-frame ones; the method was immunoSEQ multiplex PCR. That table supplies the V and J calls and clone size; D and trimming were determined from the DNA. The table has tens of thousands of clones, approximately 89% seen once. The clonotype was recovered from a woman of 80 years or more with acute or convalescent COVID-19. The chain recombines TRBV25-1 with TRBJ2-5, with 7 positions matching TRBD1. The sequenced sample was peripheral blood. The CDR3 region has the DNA TGTGCCAGCAGCGACCACACAGGGACAGCTCAAGAGACCCAGTACTTC. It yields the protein CASSDHTGTAQETQYF.